The rows below give T cell receptor beta chains drawn from one sample of a study of human T cells and chemical hapten exposure. TCRdb fed the RACE reads into MiXCR, producing one record per CDR3 protein. The data contain 240,000 or so distinct CDR3 sequences, about 8.6% of them singletons. Sequenced material: whole blood, taken in connection with sensitization to the hapten diphenylcyclopropenone (DPC). All receptors come from a woman aged 35 to 49 with alopecia areata. Some clones in this sample may be carry-over from other donors' samples. The CDR3 runs from the conserved cysteine through the conserved F or W. D genes are given only for firm matches. Clone size is given for some rows only: seen once, a few or many times, or a class if the clone is expanded.

TRBV19,TRBJ2-3,many,15,TRBD1,TGTGCCAGTACCCCAGGACAGGGGGCAGGGAAAACGCAGTATTTT,CASTPGQGAGKTQYF
TRBV6-1,TRBJ2-1,few,15,TRBD2,TGTGCCAGCAGTACTACGCGGGAGGCCTACAATGAGCAGTTCTTC,CASSTTREAYNEQFF
TRBV25-1,TRBJ2-7,few,13,TRBD1,TGTGCCAGCTGGACAGGGGAAACCTACGAGCAGTACTTC,CASWTGETYEQYF
TRBV25-1,TRBJ2-3,.,13,.,TGTGCCAGCAGTGTTAGGACCGGGGGTACGCAGTATTTT,CASSVRTGGTQYF
TRBV6-5,TRBJ1-5,.,16,TRBD1,TGTGCCAGCAGTAAGGGACAGGGCGATAGCAATCAGCCCCAGCATTTT,CASSKGQGDSNQPQHF
TRBV3-1,TRBJ2-1,many,16,.,TGTGCCAGCAGCCAATCTGACAGCTCAAGGTGGAATGAGCAGTTCTTC,CASSQSDSSRWNEQFF
TRBV2,TRBJ2-7,few,13,.,TGTGCCAGCAGTGAAGGGACACTATATTTGAAGTACTTC,CASSEGTLYLKYF
TRBV4-1,TRBJ2-7,few,16,.,TGCGCCAGCAGCCAAGATCTTGCGCAGGGCCGTCACGAGCAGTACTTC,CASSQDLAQGRHEQYF
TRBV12-3/TRBV12-4,TRBJ1-5,.,19,TRBD1,TGTGCCAGCAGTTTCCTAGGAACAGGGGGAGGTGGAGGCAATCAGCCCCAGCATTTT,CASSFLGTGGGGGNQPQHF
TRBV12-3/TRBV12-4,TRBJ1-2,few,12,TRBD1,TGTGCCAGCAGAAGACAGGGGGACGGCTACACCTTC,CASRRQGDGYTF
TRBV29-1,TRBJ1-2,few,15,.,TGCAGCGTTGCGTCTTGGGGGATGGCTAACTATGGCTACACCTTC,CSVASWGMANYGYTF
TRBV2,TRBJ2-1,many,16,.,TGTGCCAGCAGGGGCCTAGAGGCCCAAGGGGTCAATGAGCAGTTCTTC,CASRGLEAQGVNEQFF
TRBV9,TRBJ2-7,many,15,.,TGTGCCAGCAGCGGGAATTCGGGACTCGGCTACGAGCAGTACTTC,CASSGNSGLGYEQYF
TRBV20-1,TRBJ2-4,few,14,.,TGCAGTGCTAGAGCAGCAGGGGTTTGGGACATTCAGTACTTC,CSARAAGVWDIQYF
TRBV25-1,TRBJ2-7,few,13,.,TGTGCCAGCAGTGAATATTACAGCTACGAGCAGTACTTC,CASSEYYSYEQYF
TRBV10-3,TRBJ1-3,few,15,TRBD1,TGTGCCATCAGTCCGGGACAGGGGATGAGAAACACCATATATTTT,CAISPGQGMRNTIYF
TRBV24-1,TRBJ1-1,.,16,TRBD1,TGTGCCACCAGTGTGAGGACAGGGGGAAGGAACACTGAAGCTTTCTTT,CATSVRTGGRNTEAFF
TRBV6-2/TRBV6-3,TRBJ2-6,.,17,TRBD1,TGTGCCAGCAGTTACGACAGGGGGGACTCTGGGGCCAACGTCCTGACTTTC,CASSYDRGDSGANVLTF
TRBV20-1,TRBJ2-1,.,14,.,TGCTCTATTGAGCCGGGGGCCCCCTACAATGAGCAGTTCTTC,CSIEPGAPYNEQFF
TRBV20-1,TRBJ2-1,few,13,TRBD1,TGCAGTGTTTTGCGACAGGGGGGCAATGAGCAGTTCTTC,CSVLRQGGNEQFF
TRBV28,TRBJ2-7,few,14,TRBD2,TGTGCCAGCAGTTCATGGGGACTAGTGGGGGAGCAGTACTTC,CASSSWGLVGEQYF
TRBV20-1,TRBJ2-5,few,13,.,TGCAGTGCTAGAGGGCGACTTATGGGGACCCAGTACTTC,CSARGRLMGTQYF
TRBV10-3,TRBJ2-7,.,14,TRBD1,TGTGCCACCGGACAGGGGGCGTCTGAATACGAGCAGTACTTC,CATGQGASEYEQYF
TRBV6-2/TRBV6-3,TRBJ2-7,.,14,TRBD2,TGTGCCAGCAGTCGCGCGGGGGGGGCCTACGAGCAGTACTTC,CASSRAGGAYEQYF
TRBV12-3/TRBV12-4,TRBJ2-3,few,15,.,TGTGCCAGCAGTTTAGGGGACCGTCGCACGAATACGCAGTATTTT,CASSLGDRRTNTQYF
TRBV29-1,TRBJ2-5,many,13,TRBD2,TGCAGCGTGATGACTAGCGGCGTGGAGACCCAGTACTTC,CSVMTSGVETQYF
TRBV12-3/TRBV12-4,TRBJ1-3,few,14,.,TGTGCCAGCAGTTTCGGGTATGATGGAAACACCATATATTTT,CASSFGYDGNTIYF
TRBV9,TRBJ2-3,few,16,TRBD2,TGTGCCAGCAGCCCCCAGGGGCTAGCGGGAACAGATACGCAGTATTTT,CASSPQGLAGTDTQYF
TRBV6-1,TRBJ2-7,.,15,.,TGTGCCAGCAGTGAAGCAGTGGGGGGCCTCTACGAGCAGTACTTC,CASSEAVGGLYEQYF
TRBV10-3,TRBJ1-3,few,16,.,TGTGCCATCAGTGAGTCTGTGGGGGACTCTGGAAACACCATATATTTT,CAISESVGDSGNTIYF
TRBV7-9,TRBJ1-1,.,15,TRBD1,TGTGCCAGCACGCTACAGGGGCCCATGAACACTGAAGCTTTCTTT,CASTLQGPMNTEAFF
TRBV12-3/TRBV12-4,TRBJ1-5,few,14,TRBD1,TGTGCCAGCAGTCGGCAGGGGGCGAGTCAGCCCCAGCATTTT,CASSRQGASQPQHF
TRBV6-2/TRBV6-3,TRBJ2-3,few,15,.,TGTGCCACCACTCCTAGGGGGGGTAGCACAGATACGCAGTATTTT,CATTPRGGSTDTQYF
TRBV9,TRBJ1-6,many,15,.,TGTGCCAGCAGCCCGGCGGGCAGCGGTCTTTCACCCCTCCACTTT,CASSPAGSGLSPLHF
TRBV5-1,TRBJ2-3,many,16,TRBD2,TGCGCCAGCAGCTTGGGGCTAGCGGGAGGGACAGATACGCAGTATTTT,CASSLGLAGGTDTQYF
TRBV12-3/TRBV12-4,TRBJ2-3,.,15,.,TGTGCCAGCACCCCTGGGGGAATCCGCACAGATACGCAGTATTTT,CASTPGGIRTDTQYF
TRBV28,TRBJ2-7,.,14,.,TGTGCCAGCACCAAACCCGGGCAAGCCTACGAGCAGTACTTC,CASTKPGQAYEQYF
TRBV4-1,TRBJ2-4,few,16,.,TGCGCCAGCAGCCACCGGACGGTGCTAGCCAAAAACATTCAGTACTTC,CASSHRTVLAKNIQYF
TRBV7-9,TRBJ2-3,few,15,TRBD1,TGTGCCAGCAGCTCGGACAGGGGATATTACGATACGCAGTATTTT,CASSSDRGYYDTQYF
TRBV18,TRBJ2-1,few,12,.,TGTGCCAGCTCCTCTGCGAGGAATGAGCAGTTCTTC,CASSSARNEQFF
TRBV2,TRBJ1-2,.,13,.,TGTGCCAGGAAATCACAGGGTTTTACTGGCTACACCTTC,CARKSQGFTGYTF
TRBV12-3/TRBV12-4,TRBJ1-4,.,18,.,TGTGCCAGCAGTTTTAGAGGGGATACCCTCGCAACTAATGAAAAACTGTTTTTT,CASSFRGDTLATNEKLFF